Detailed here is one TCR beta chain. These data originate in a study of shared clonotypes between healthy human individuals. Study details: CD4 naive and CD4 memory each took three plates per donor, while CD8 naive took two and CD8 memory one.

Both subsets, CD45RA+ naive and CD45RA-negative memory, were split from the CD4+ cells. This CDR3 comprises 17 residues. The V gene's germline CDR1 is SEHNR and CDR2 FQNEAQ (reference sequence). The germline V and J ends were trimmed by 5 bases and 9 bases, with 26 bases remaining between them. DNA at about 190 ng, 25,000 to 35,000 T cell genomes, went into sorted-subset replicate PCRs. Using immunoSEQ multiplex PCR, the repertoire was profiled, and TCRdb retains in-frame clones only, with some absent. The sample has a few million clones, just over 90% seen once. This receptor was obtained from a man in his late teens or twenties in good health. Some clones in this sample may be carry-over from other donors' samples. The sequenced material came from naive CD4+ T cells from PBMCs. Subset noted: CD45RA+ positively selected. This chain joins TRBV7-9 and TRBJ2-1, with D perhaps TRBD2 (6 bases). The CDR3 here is CASSTSGASGSSGEQFF. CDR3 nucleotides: TGTGCCAGCAGCACCTCCGGGGCCTCCGGGAGTTCGGGTGAGCAGTTCTTC.